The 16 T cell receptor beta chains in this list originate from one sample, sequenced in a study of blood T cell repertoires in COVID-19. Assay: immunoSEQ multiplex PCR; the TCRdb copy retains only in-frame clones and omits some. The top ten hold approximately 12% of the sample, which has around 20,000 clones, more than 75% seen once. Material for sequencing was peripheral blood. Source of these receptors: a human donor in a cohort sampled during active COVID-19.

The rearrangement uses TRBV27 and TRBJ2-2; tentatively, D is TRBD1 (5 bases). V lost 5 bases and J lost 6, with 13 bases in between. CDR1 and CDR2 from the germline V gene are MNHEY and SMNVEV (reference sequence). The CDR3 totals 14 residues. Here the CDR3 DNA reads TGTGCCAGCAGTCAGGGTGCGCGTCCCGGGGAGCTGTTTTTT. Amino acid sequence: CASSQGARPGELFF.

CDR3 DNA sequence: TGTGCCAGCAGCACCGAGCCCATCCCACGGCATTTT. Translation gives CASSTEPIPRHF. This rearrangement joins TRBV6-6 to TRBJ1-5; no reliable D call. The V gene lost 6 bases and the J gene lost 15 bases, with 18 bases spanning the gap. Germline V gene data show CDR1 as MNHNY and CDR2 as SVGAGI (reference sequence). This CDR3 has 12 amino acids.

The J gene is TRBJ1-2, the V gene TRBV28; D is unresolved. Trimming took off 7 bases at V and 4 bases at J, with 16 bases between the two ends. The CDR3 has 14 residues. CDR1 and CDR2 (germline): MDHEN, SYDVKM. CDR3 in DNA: TGTGCCAGCACCAAAGGCGGGGTGGTCTATGGCTACACCTTC. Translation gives CASTKGGVVYGYTF.

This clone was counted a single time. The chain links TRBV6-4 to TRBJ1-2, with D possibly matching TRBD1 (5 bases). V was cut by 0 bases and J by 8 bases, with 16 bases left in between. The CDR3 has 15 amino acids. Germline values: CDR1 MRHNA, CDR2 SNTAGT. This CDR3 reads CASSDSIAGIGGYTF. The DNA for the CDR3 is TGTGCCAGCAGTGACTCGATCGCAGGGATCGGGGGCTACACCTTC.

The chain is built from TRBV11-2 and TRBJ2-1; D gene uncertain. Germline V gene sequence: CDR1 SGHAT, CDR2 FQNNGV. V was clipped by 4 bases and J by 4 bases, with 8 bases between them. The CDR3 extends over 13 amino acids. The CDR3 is CASSSTSYNEQFF. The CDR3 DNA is TGTGCCAGCAGCTCCACAAGTTACAATGAGCAGTTCTTC.

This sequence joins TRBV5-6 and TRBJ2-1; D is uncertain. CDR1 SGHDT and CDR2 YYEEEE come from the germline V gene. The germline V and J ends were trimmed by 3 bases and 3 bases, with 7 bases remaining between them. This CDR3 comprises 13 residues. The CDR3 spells CASSSNFYNEQFF. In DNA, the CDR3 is TGTGCCAGCAGCTCTAACTTCTACAATGAGCAGTTCTTC.

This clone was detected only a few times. CDR3 amino acids: CATSRDRAGVAPYEQYF. The CDR3 bases are TGTGCCACCAGCAGAGATCGGGCGGGAGTGGCACCCTACGAGCAGTACTTC. This chain joins TRBV15 and TRBJ2-7, with 7 bases lining up with TRBD2. Per germline, CDR1 LNHNV and CDR2 YYDKDF (reference sequence). This CDR3 spans 17 amino acids. The junction had 10 bases not matched to a gene; V was cut back by 0 bases and J by 2 bases.

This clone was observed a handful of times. The CDR3 loop reads CASNPTGGVSPLHF. The CDR3 coding sequence is TGTGCCAGTAATCCCACAGGGGGAGTATCACCCCTCCACTTT. The rearrangement links TRBV19 to TRBJ1-6; 8 bases line up with TRBD1. The V gene end was trimmed by 7 bases and the J gene end by 10 bases; junction bases not matched to a gene: 9. Germline lookup yields CDR1 LNHDA and CDR2 SQIVND (reference sequence). The CDR3 loop spans 14 amino acids. Filled out from reference TRBV19 and TRBJ1-6, the complete variable domain reads DGGITQSPKYLFRKEGQNVTLSCEQNLNHDAMYWYRQDPGQGLRLIYYSQIVNDFQKGDIAEGYSVSREKKESFPLTVTSAQKNPTAFYLCASNPTGGVSPLHFGNGTRLTVT.

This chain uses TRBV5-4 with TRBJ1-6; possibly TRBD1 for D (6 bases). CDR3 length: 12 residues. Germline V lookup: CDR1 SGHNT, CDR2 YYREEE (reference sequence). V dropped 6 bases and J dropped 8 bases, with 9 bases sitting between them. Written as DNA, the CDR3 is TGTGCCAGCAAAGGGGGGGATTCACCCCTCCACTTT. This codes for CASKGGDSPLHF.

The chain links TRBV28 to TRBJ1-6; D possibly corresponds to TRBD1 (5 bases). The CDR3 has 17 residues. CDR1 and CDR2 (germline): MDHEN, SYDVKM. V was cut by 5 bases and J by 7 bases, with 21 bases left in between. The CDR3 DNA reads TGTGCCAGCAGTCCCTACCCTTCTTCCAGGGTGAATTCACCCCTCCACTTT. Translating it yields CASSPYPSSRVNSPLHF. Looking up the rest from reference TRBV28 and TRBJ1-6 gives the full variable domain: DVKVTQSSRYLVKRTGEKVFLECVQDMDHENMFWYRQDPGLGLRLIYFSYDVKMKEKGDIPEGYSVSREKKERFSLILESASTNQTSMYLCASSPYPSSRVNSPLHFGNGTRLTVT.

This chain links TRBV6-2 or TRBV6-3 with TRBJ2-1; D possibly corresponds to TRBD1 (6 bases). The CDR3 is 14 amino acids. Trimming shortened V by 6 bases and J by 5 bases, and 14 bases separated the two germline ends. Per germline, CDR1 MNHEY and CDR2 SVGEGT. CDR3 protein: CASSLPTGNNEQFF. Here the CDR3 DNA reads TGTGCCAGCAGCCTTCCTACAGGGAACAATGAGCAGTTCTTC.

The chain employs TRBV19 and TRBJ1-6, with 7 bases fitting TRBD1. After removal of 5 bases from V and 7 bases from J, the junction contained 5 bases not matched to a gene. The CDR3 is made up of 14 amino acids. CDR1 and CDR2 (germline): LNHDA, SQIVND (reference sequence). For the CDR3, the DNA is TGTGCCAGTAGTGCCGGGACAGCGAATTCACCCCTCCACTTT. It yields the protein CASSAGTANSPLHF.

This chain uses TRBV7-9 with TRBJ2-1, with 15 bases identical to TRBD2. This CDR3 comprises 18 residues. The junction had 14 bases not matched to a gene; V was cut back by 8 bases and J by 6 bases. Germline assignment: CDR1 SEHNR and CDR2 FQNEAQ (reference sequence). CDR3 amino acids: CASSRGTSGRRVGNEQFF. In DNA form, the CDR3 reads TGTGCCAGCTCCAGGGGGACTAGCGGGAGGAGGGTGGGCAATGAGCAGTTCTTC.

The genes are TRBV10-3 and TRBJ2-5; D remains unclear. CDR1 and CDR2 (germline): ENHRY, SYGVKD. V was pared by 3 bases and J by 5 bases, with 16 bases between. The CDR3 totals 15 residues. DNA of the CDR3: TGTGCCATCAGTGATTCATCCGGTAAGGAGGAGACCCAGTACTTC. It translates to CAISDSSGKEETQYF.

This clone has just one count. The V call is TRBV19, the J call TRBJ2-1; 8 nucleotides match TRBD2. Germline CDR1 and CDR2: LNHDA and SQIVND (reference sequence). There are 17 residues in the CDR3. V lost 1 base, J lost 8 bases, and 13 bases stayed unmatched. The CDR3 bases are TGTGCCAGTAGTATAGGGGCCCCAAGCGGGAGAGGCCATGAGCAGTTCTTC. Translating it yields CASSIGAPSGRGHEQFF. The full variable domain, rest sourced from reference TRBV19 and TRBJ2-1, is DGGITQSPKYLFRKEGQNVTLSCEQNLNHDAMYWYRQDPGQGLRLIYYSQIVNDFQKGDIAEGYSVSREKKESFPLTVTSAQKNPTAFYLCASSIGAPSGRGHEQFFGPGTRLTVL.

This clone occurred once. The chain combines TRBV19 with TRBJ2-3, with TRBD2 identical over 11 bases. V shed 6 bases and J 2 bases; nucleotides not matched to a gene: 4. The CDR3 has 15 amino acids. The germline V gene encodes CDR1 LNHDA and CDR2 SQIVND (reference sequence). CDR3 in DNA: TGTGCCAGTAGCAGACTAGCGGGGAACACAGATACGCAGTATTTT. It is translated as CASSRLAGNTDTQYF.